Following are 9 T cell receptor beta chains from one sample sequenced in a study of T-cell reconstitution after alpha-beta-depleted transplantation in children. As it was prepared, the TCRbeta library received unique molecular identifiers. TCRdb independently ran MiXCR on the PCR reads; one entry per CDR3 protein. The profile covers fewer than 550,000 distinct CDR3 sequences, with roughly a tenth appearing a single time and about 5% taken by the ten largest. The specimen was PBMCs from the stem cell graft donor, collected from the stem cell graft. The origin of the receptors is a human donor who donated a stem cell graft to a child with acute myeloid leukemia.

This clonotype was seen only a few times. This chain connects TRBV20-1 to TRBJ2-7, with 8 bases matching TRBD1. The CDR3 has 14 amino acids. CDR1 and CDR2 from the germline V gene are DFQATT and SNEGSKA (reference sequence). V trimming: 2 bases; J trimming: 7 bases; junction bases outside the gene matches: 10. The CDR3, as DNA: TGCAGTGCTAGACAGGGGGCTAGTCCTGGGGAGCAGTACGTC. Protein sequence: CSARQGASPGEQYV.

This clonotype was counted a few times. The V call is TRBV4-2, the J call TRBJ2-2, with TRBD2 matching over 8 bases. The germline CDR1 and CDR2 sequences are LGHNA and YNFKEQ. Trimming took 2 bases from V and 4 from J; bases not matched to a gene: 6. The CDR3 spans 16 residues. CDR3 protein: CASSQLTGGPTGELFF. The DNA for the CDR3 is TGTGCCAGCAGCCAACTAACGGGGGGGCCCACCGGGGAGCTGTTTTTT.

There are many counts of this clonotype. The chain employs TRBV3-1 and TRBJ1-5, with D uncertain. The V gene lost 0 bases and the J gene lost 7 bases, with 7 bases spanning the gap. The CDR3 loop spans 13 amino acids. Germline values: CDR1 LGHDT, CDR2 YNNKEL (reference sequence). DNA for the CDR3: TGTGCCAGCAGCCAAGATCCTAGACAGCCCCAGCATTTT. This translates into CASSQDPRQPQHF.

This clonotype was found many times. This rearrangement joins TRBV20-1 to TRBJ2-5; D is perhaps TRBD1 (5 bases). V lost 4 bases and J 2 bases, leaving 8 bases between the germline ends. CDR1 and CDR2 (germline): DFQATT, SNEGSKA (reference sequence). CDR3 length: 12 amino acids. CDR3 sequence: CSAKTEQETQYF. DNA of the CDR3: TGCAGTGCTAAGACAGAACAAGAGACCCAGTACTTC.

This clonotype was seen a handful of times. The chain employs TRBV7-8 and TRBJ1-1, with D perhaps matching TRBD1 (5 bases). Germline CDR1 SGHVS, CDR2 FQNEAQ. CDR3 size: 16 residues. V was cut by 4 bases and J by 0 bases, with 15 bases left in between. The CDR3 DNA follows: TGTGCCAGCAGCTCACGACAGCGCGTCATGAACACTGAAGCTTTCTTT. It is translated as CASSSRQRVMNTEAFF.

This chain links TRBV7-2 with TRBJ1-5; the D is unclear. V lost 1 base and J 6 bases, leaving 7 bases between the germline ends. Germline V gene data show CDR1 as SGHTA and CDR2 as FQGNSA. This CDR3 region has 13 residues. DNA for the CDR3: TGTGCCAGCAGCTTAGTAACGGGTCAGCCCCAGCATTTT. It yields the protein CASSLVTGQPQHF. Full variable domain (remainder filled in from reference TRBV7-2 and TRBJ1-5): GAGVSQSPSNKVTEKGKDVELRCDPISGHTALYWYRQSLGQGLEFLIYFQGNSAPDKSGLPSDRFSAERTGGSVSTLTIQRTQQEDSAVYLCASSLVTGQPQHFGDGTRLSIL.

The chain uses TRBV20-1 and TRBJ2-1; D is ambiguous. V lost 2 bases, J lost 6 bases, and 2 bases lay in between. Germline CDR1 is DFQATT and CDR2 is SNEGSKA (reference sequence). The CDR3 totals 10 residues. For the CDR3, the DNA is TGCAGTGCTAGACCCAATGAGCAGTTCTTC. This sequence encodes CSARPNEQFF.

This chain's CDR3 is CSASALAGGTDTQYF. The CDR3 bases are TGCAGTGCTAGTGCACTAGCGGGAGGGACAGATACGCAGTATTTT. J is TRBJ2-3 and V is TRBV20-1; 13 nucleotides align to TRBD2. The V gene's germline CDR1 is DFQATT and CDR2 SNEGSKA (reference sequence). Trimming took 3 bases from V and 3 from J; bases not matched to a gene: 3. The CDR3 spans 15 residues.

The chain couples TRBV18 to TRBJ1-1, with D unclear. The CDR3 contains 12 residues. Trimming cost V 3 bases and J 8 bases, with 10 bases left between them. Germline-derived CDR1 and CDR2 are KGHSH and LQKENI. CDR3 amino acids: CASSPGNREAFF. The CDR3 DNA follows: TGTGCCAGCTCACCGGGGAATAGGGAAGCTTTCTTT. The variable domain in full, with the rest retrieved from reference TRBV18 and TRBJ1-1, is NAGVMQNPRHLVRRRGQEARLRCSPMKGHSHVYWYRQLPEEGLKFMVYLQKENIIDESGMPKERFSAEFPKEGPSILRIQQVVRGDSAAYFCASSPGNREAFFGQGTRLTVV.